This T cell receptor beta chain was captured in a study of read filtering for tumor transcriptome and immune sequencing (dated by TCRdb to the early 2020s). In the study overall: The cohort was composed of about 16 male and about 14 female patients, with a mean age of approximately 70 years and an age range of roughly 40 to 80. After DNase treatment, whole-transcriptome libraries were prepared using the TruSeq RNA Access Library Prep Kit. By revised international staging, eight or nine patients were R-ISS I, over 15 were R-ISS II and over five were R-ISS III. TCR-region mapped reads per sample ranged from about 4.05 to 10.27 million with IR-seq versus only 85 to 1273 with RNA-seq. The study compared TCR repertoires from targeted immune repertoire sequencing and bulk whole-transcriptome sequencing run on the same bone marrow samples. As a main aim, a read-filtering strategy for immune repertoire data was addressed, with the specific question being whether clonotypes supported by a single read should be removed.

Every patient had bone marrow sampled at the time of active disease. Bone marrow mononuclear cells were isolated by Ficoll-Hypaque density gradient centrifugation. To remove myeloma plasma cells, the cells were labeled with CD138 magnetic microbeads on a MACS separator, and CD138-negative cells were then collected by negative selection. Flow cytometry with CD138 antibodies on an Attune NxT was used to check how pure the isolated cells were. Total RNA was extracted with TRIzol reagent and quantified with a NanoDrop spectrophotometer. Paired RNA-seq and IR-seq were performed on the CD138-negative bone marrow sample of each patient. Results the study describes overall, beyond this receptor: Clonotypes were captured by IR-seq at much higher depth and more reliably than by RNA-seq, and smaller IR-seq throughput was sufficient for identification of most shared clonotypes. Single-read clonotypes made up around 85% of clonotypes but only approximately 3.7% of total reads in IR-seq, compared with more than 70% of clonotypes and approximately 45% of reads in RNA-seq. The sorted CD138-negative fraction was a mixed bone marrow immune population, not purified T cells. When single-read clonotypes were removed, the proportions of shared clonotypes in IR-seq and RNA-seq correlated more strongly.

TCR libraries were constructed from 400 ng RNA using the Immunoverse kit, and molecular barcoded adaptors covering alpha/delta and beta/gamma chains were employed. TCR library preparation was performed with the same RNA that was used for transcriptome sequencing. TCR libraries were sequenced on an Illumina HiSeq 4000 with 2 x 150 cycles. The authors' pipeline ran thus. Using MiXCR, which included quality filtering and error correction, TCR reads were aligned to human V, D, J and C references and then assembled into CDR3 clonotypes. The tcR package in R was used to analyze clonotype counts and gene usage diversity. Raw mapping reads were checked after the RNA-seq reads had been mapped by STAR aligner version 2.5.3a onto the human GRCh37 genome. To test how sequencing depth affected the clonotypes detected, IR-seq fastq files were randomly downsampled with Seqtk 1.3. The public reads were reprocessed in TCRdb via fastp at Q25 and MiXCR, keeping in-frame beta chains. Each CDR3 protein appears once, grouped with its most common genes and DNA. TCRdb assigned the V and J calls; the authors' analysis was not used. A total of tens of thousands of distinct CDR3 sequences appear in this sample, 12% of them only once. The top ten clonotypes cover more than 14% of the sample.

V is shortened by 0 bases, J by 2 bases, and the region joining them spans 6 bases. The CDR3 numbers 14 residues from cysteine through phenylalanine. Only CDR3 DNA remains: 42 bases, in frame from the first base. CDR1 is given as MNHNS and CDR2 as SASEGT, both from the germline V gene. This clonotype was observed at least ten times. Its antigen is still unknown. Within one base of it there is no much larger clone, and no base qualities were kept. This chain is built from TRBV6-1 and TRBJ2-3; no D gene can be assigned with confidence. This TCR came from a donor at least 40 years old with multiple myeloma. Sequencing was carried out using a population of CD138-negative cells sorted from bone marrow. Interpreted using the paper, the cell subset or site label stands for: bone marrow mononuclear cells depleted of CD138+ plasma/myeloma cells by negative magnetic selection. The CDR3 amino acid sequence is: CASSEAGFTDTQYF. The DNA sequence follows: TGTGCCAGCAGTGAAGCGGGGTTCACAGATACGCAGTATTTT.